Here is one TCR beta chain with its context. Its antigen is still unknown. This specimen belongs to a study of OX40 agonist ivuxolimab in advanced cancers. Across the study: Of mixed ages from about 23 to 90 and averaging about 65 years, the group was just under 85% male.

General study points: The authors did not determine the antigen specificity of the expanded peripheral T cells. The study found among the lowest clonal expansion in partial responders at 0.1-3.0 mg/kg.

The table came from immunoSEQ multiplex PCR; TCRdb's copy has only in-frame clones and leaves some out. There are under 80,000 clones in the sample; approximately 85% occur only once, and approximately 2% lies in the top ten. A history of autoimmune disease or systemic immunosuppression excluded patients. Germline V gene data show CDR1 as SGHKS and CDR2 as YYEKEE (reference sequence). CDR3 length equals 13 residues. Trimming shortened V by 9 bases and J by 7 bases, and 19 bases separated the two germline ends. This TCR was sampled from an adult with an advanced solid tumor such as melanoma, head and neck, liver or kidney cancer. The input for sequencing was CD4+ or CD8+ T cells sorted from blood, taken in a trial of the OX40 agonist ivuxolimab. The rearrangement joins TRBV5-5 to TRBJ1-2; D remains unclear. Here the CDR3 DNA reads TGTGCCACCACCCCCCTCGGGGAGGGTGGCTACACCTTC. It yields the protein CATTPLGEGGYTF.